What follows are 28 T cell receptor beta chains derived from one specimen sequenced in a study of T cell clusters in autoimmune cytopenias. TRB was amplified by touch-down multiplex PCR, primer pools A and B combined. TCRdb reanalyzed the multiplex PCR reads, giving one entry per CDR3 protein sequence and no DNA. The table counts about 6,800 distinct CDR3 sequences; roughly 25% lies in the top ten. TRB amplification used around 260 ng of peripheral blood genomic DNA. The sequenced material came from peripheral blood. Source of these receptors: a human donor with an autoimmune cytopenia or autoimmune hepatitis (not recorded which).

The chain employs TRBV6-6 and TRBJ1-2. The germline CDR1 and CDR2 sequences are MNHNY and SVGAGI (reference sequence). CDR3 size: 13 residues. The CDR3 loop reads CASSYSGEGGYTF.

J is TRBJ1-4 and V is TRBV6-1. The CDR3 sequence is 15 residues long. Per germline, CDR1 MNHNS and CDR2 SASEGT. The CDR3: CASSAERGLAEKLFF.

This rearrangement joins TRBV18 to TRBJ2-1. The CDR3 extends over 11 amino acids. Germline V gene lookup returns CDR1 KGHSH and CDR2 LQKENI. The CDR3 here is CASSNENEQFF.

The V and J genes are TRBV30 and TRBJ1-4; there is no DNA to check the TCRdb D call of TRBD1. The V gene's germline CDR1 is GTSNPN and CDR2 SVGIG (reference sequence). The CDR3 covers 15 residues. The CDR3 reads CAWSLTGTGFEKLFF.

The rearrangement joins TRBV18 to TRBJ2-5. The CDR3 is 13 amino acids. Germline V gene data show CDR1 as KGHSH and CDR2 as LQKENI. CDR3 protein: CASSPSGGETQYF.

This clonotype registers medium-sized by frequency. The V gene is TRBV30, the J gene TRBJ1-1; the TCRdb call, TRBD1, lacks DNA for checking. The germline V gene has CDR1 GTSNPN and CDR2 SVGIG (reference sequence). The CDR3 has 12 residues. CDR3 sequence: CAAGQGFAEAFF.

By frequency, this clonotype registers medium-sized. CDR3 in amino acids: CASSSGTSGGSAVDTQYF. This chain uses TRBV19 with TRBJ2-3; TCRdb outputs TRBD2, but without DNA this stays unchecked. Germline values: CDR1 LNHDA, CDR2 SQIVND (reference sequence). The CDR3 length is 18 residues.

Considering frequency, this clonotype is medium-sized. The chain recombines TRBV19 with TRBJ2-7. The CDR3 totals 11 residues. Per the germline V gene, CDR1 is LNHDA and CDR2 is SQIVND (reference sequence). CDR3: CASSLGLEQYF.

The chain's CDR3 is CASSLQGDTGELFF. V usage is TRBV10-3 and J usage is TRBJ2-2; the D call from TCRdb, TRBD1, cannot be confirmed without DNA. Germline loops: CDR1 ENHRY, CDR2 SYGVKD. The length of the CDR3 is 14 residues.

The rearrangement uses TRBV21-1 and TRBJ2-7; with no DNA, the TCRdb D assignment of TRBD1 cannot be verified. TRBV21-1 is noted as a pseudogene. The CDR3 runs 15 residues. This CDR3 reads CASSKVADNSYEQYF.

The chain carries TRBV19 and TRBJ2-1; TCRdb's assignment of TRBD1 cannot be checked, as there is no DNA. Germline CDR1 and CDR2: LNHDA and SQIVND (reference sequence). The CDR3 extends over 14 amino acids. The CDR3 spells CASSRDRGLNEQFF.

This rearrangement joins TRBV6-5 to TRBJ1-1. The CDR3 consists of 14 residues. CDR1 is MNHEY, CDR2 SVGAGI, per germline. The CDR3 sequence: CASSHRDRNTEAFF.

The chain couples TRBV5-1 to TRBJ1-2; as DNA is missing, the TRBD1 call by TCRdb cannot be tested. CDR3 length equals 17 residues. Germline CDR1 reads SGHRS; CDR2 reads YFSETQ. CDR3 in amino acids: CASSLAEWDRKDYGYTF.

By frequency, this clonotype registers large. The chain employs TRBV6-5 and TRBJ1-5. CDR3 size: 14 residues. Germline CDR1 reads MNHEY; CDR2 reads SVGAGI. The CDR3 loop is CASGLSTGNQPQHF.

By frequency, this clonotype registers medium-sized. This chain joins TRBV19 and TRBJ2-7. This CDR3 spans 14 amino acids. In germline, CDR1 is LNHDA, CDR2 SQIVND (reference sequence). The CDR3 here is CASSRGRAFSEQYF.

V usage is TRBV7-4 and J usage is TRBJ1-2. The CDR3 runs to 14 residues. Germline CDR1 is SGHVT and CDR2 is SQSDAQ. The CDR3 is CASSLMRGNYGYTF.

Frequency places this clonotype as medium-sized. The CDR3: CASSVGQGEEEQYF. The chain joins TRBV6-5 to TRBJ2-7; the D call of TRBD1 rests on TCRdb alone, since no DNA is present to check it. Per the germline V gene, CDR1 is MNHEY and CDR2 is SVGAGI. This CDR3 has 14 residues.

The V call is TRBV19, the J call TRBJ1-4; TCRdb selects TRBD1, and the lack of DNA leaves this call unchecked. Germline CDR1 reads LNHDA; CDR2 reads SQIVND (reference sequence). This CDR3 is built from 15 residues. The CDR3 region is CASSTGTGVSEKLFF.

The chain is built from TRBV12-3 or TRBV12-4 and TRBJ2-7; TCRdb gives TRBD2 as the D gene, but with no DNA this cannot be confirmed. This CDR3 region has 14 residues. The CDR3 sequence is CASKRLAGTYEQYF.

The chain recombines TRBV30 with TRBJ2-5; without DNA, the TCRdb call of TRBD1 cannot be checked. There are 14 residues in the CDR3. Germline CDR1 reads GTSNPN; CDR2 reads SVGIG (reference sequence). The CDR3 here is CASPGRTGEETQYF.

Measured by frequency, this clonotype is medium-sized. V is TRBV27 and J is TRBJ2-3; TCRdb proposes TRBD2, but this gene call is untestable without DNA. In germline, CDR1 is MNHEY, CDR2 SMNVEV (reference sequence). The CDR3 loop spans 16 amino acids. The CDR3 is CASIGLSYRGPDTQYF.

By frequency, this clonotype registers medium-sized. V is TRBV6-1 and J is TRBJ1-2. Germline CDR1 and CDR2: MNHNS and SASEGT. This CDR3 has 16 amino acids. CDR3 sequence reads: CASSAGLLLPLHGYTF.

The CDR3 spells CASSPRNTGELFF. J is TRBJ2-2 and V is TRBV18. There are 13 residues in the CDR3. Germline values: CDR1 KGHSH, CDR2 LQKENI.

Its frequency marks this clonotype as medium-sized. The chain carries TRBV6-5 and TRBJ1-2. The CDR3 totals 13 residues. Germline CDR1 MNHEY, CDR2 SVGAGI. The CDR3 loop is CASSLAFGYGYTF.

Considering frequency, this clonotype is medium-sized. The chain employs TRBV19 and TRBJ1-1. The CDR3 sequence is 13 residues long. Germline V gene sequence: CDR1 LNHDA, CDR2 SQIVND (reference sequence). The CDR3 loop reads CASSLAVNTEAFF.

V gene TRBV13 combines with J gene TRBJ2-3; TCRdb calls TRBD1, which cannot be checked without DNA. The germline CDR1 and CDR2 sequences are PRHDT and FYEKMQ (reference sequence). The CDR3 is 15 residues long. CDR3 sequence reads: CASSDSRGGSDTQYF.

In terms of frequency, this clonotype is medium-sized (0.01 to 0.1%). The chain links TRBV29-1 to TRBJ1-1; the TCRdb D gene call, TRBD1, has no DNA to confirm it. The germline CDR1 and CDR2 sequences are SQVTM and ANQGSEA. CDR3 size: 13 residues. The CDR3 here is CSVEGRVNTEAFF.

This sequence joins TRBV12-3 or TRBV12-4 and TRBJ2-5; TCRdb selects TRBD2, and the lack of DNA leaves this call unchecked. CDR3 size: 14 residues. This CDR3 reads CASTGRSGRETQYF.